Shown below are 16 T cell receptor beta chains from a single sample sequenced in a study of shared clonotypes between healthy human individuals. TCRdb's copy holds only in-frame clones and misses some; the assay was immunoSEQ multiplex PCR. The sample includes a few hundred thousand clones, approximately 97% of them seen just once. The sequencing input was memory CD8+ T cells sorted from blood. The subset: CD45RO+ cells pooled with CCR7-negative TemRA cells. The receptors originated from a man aged 25-45 years in good health.

The chain combines TRBV29-1 with TRBJ2-3; no clear D gene. The CDR3 contains 17 residues. CDR1 and CDR2 (germline): SQVTM, ANQGSEA. V was cut by 4 bases and J by 4 bases, with 24 bases left in between. Here the CDR3 reads CSVGTYFAHTGADTQYF. The CDR3 region has the DNA TGCAGCGTTGGCACATACTTTGCCCACACCGGAGCAGATACGCAGTATTTT.

The V and J genes are TRBV2 and TRBJ2-5, with 10 bases matching TRBD2. The V gene's germline CDR1 is SNHLY and CDR2 FYNNEI. The length of the CDR3 is 16 residues. Trimming cost V 3 bases and J 5 bases; bases outside gene matches: 9. The CDR3 here is CASSDGRLAGVETQYF. CDR3 bases: TGTGCCAGCAGTGACGGAAGGCTAGCGGGAGTCGAGACCCAGTACTTC.

Only a few counts were recorded for this clone. The rearrangement joins TRBV5-4 to TRBJ2-7; D may be TRBD2 (6 bases). CDR3 length: 13 residues. Trimming took 2 bases from V and 2 from J, leaving 8 bases between them. Germline V CDR1 and CDR2: SGHNT, YYREEE (reference sequence). CDR3 sequence: CASSFGGAYEQYF. For the CDR3, the DNA is TGTGCCAGCAGCTTTGGCGGGGCCTACGAGCAGTACTTC.

This clone was found once. The V call is TRBV6-1, the J call TRBJ1-2; D possibly corresponds to TRBD1 (6 bases). Trimming cost V 10 bases and J 0 bases, with 9 bases left between them. This CDR3 has 12 amino acids. Germline V lookup: CDR1 MNHNS, CDR2 SASEGT. This CDR3 is CATRTANYGYTF. CDR3 in DNA: TGTGCCACCCGGACAGCTAACTATGGCTACACCTTC.

The chain combines TRBV27 with TRBJ2-1, with D maybe TRBD1 (5 bases). Germline V CDR1 and CDR2: MNHEY, SMNVEV (reference sequence). The CDR3 length is 14 residues. Trimming removed 6 bases at V and 6 bases at J, with 15 bases between. The CDR3 coding sequence is TGTGCCAGCAGCGGACACCTTAGCCGCAATGAGCAGTTCTTC. Its protein is CASSGHLSRNEQFF.

The chain is built from TRBV6-1 and TRBJ1-3; D gene ambiguous. Trimming cost V 6 bases and J 0 bases, with 6 bases left between them. Per the germline V gene, CDR1 is MNHNS and CDR2 is SASEGT. There are 13 residues in the CDR3. In nucleotides, the CDR3 is TGTGCCAGCAGGCAGAGCTCTGGAAACACCATATATTTT. Translating it yields CASRQSSGNTIYF.

CDR3 DNA sequence: TGTGCCAGCTCACCACTAGCGGGTAACAGTGCAGATACGCAGTATTTT. Protein product: CASSPLAGNSADTQYF. The V call is TRBV18, the J call TRBJ2-3; the match to TRBD2 covers 7 bases. The germline V gene encodes CDR1 KGHSH and CDR2 LQKENI. Germline trimming cut 1 base from V and 4 bases from J; bases unmatched to any gene: 8. The CDR3 contains 16 residues.

The chain links TRBV5-1 to TRBJ2-5, with D perhaps TRBD1 or TRBD2 (5 bases each). Trimming left V 6 bases short and J 3 bases short, with 15 bases between. The CDR3 covers 14 residues. Germline V gives CDR1 SGHRS, CDR2 YFSETQ. CDR3 sequence: CASTSGRRKETQYF. Here the CDR3 DNA reads TGCGCCAGCACCTCGGGGCGCCGGAAAGAGACCCAGTACTTC. The complete variable domain, with remaining parts taken from reference TRBV5-1 and TRBJ2-5, reads KAGVTQTPRYLIKTRGQQVTLSCSPISGHRSVSWYQQTPGQGLQFLFEYFSETQRNKGNFPGRFSGRQFSNSRSEMNVSTLELGDSALYLCASTSGRRKETQYFGPGTRLLVL.

This rearrangement joins TRBV9 to TRBJ2-3; 7 bases agree with TRBD1. From germline, CDR1 is SGDLS and CDR2 YYNGEE. Losses at the gene ends were 4 bases for V and 4 bases for J; bases not matched to a gene: 6. This CDR3 is 14 amino acids long. The CDR3 region is CASSPYQGADTQYF. The CDR3 DNA reads as TGTGCCAGCAGCCCATACCAGGGGGCAGATACGCAGTATTTT.

In the case of this clone: Other nucleotide sequences in the sample specify the same CDR3. The gene calls are TRBV5-1 and TRBJ2-3; D may match TRBD1 or TRBD2 (5 bases each). Germline V lookup: CDR1 SGHRS, CDR2 YFSETQ. The CDR3 length is 13 residues. Trimming removed 3 bases at V and 0 bases at J, with 5 bases between. The CDR3 DNA follows: TGCGCCAGCAGCTGGGACAGCACAGATACGCAGTATTTT. Amino acids: CASSWDSTDTQYF.

Only one count was recorded for this clone. The rearrangement joins TRBV7-9 to TRBJ2-1; perhaps TRBD2 as D (6 bases). The germline gives CDR1 SEHNR, CDR2 FQNEAQ (reference sequence). The CDR3 sequence is 13 residues long. Trimming pared 2 bases from V and 5 bases from J, leaving 7 bases between. Here the CDR3 reads CASSLTGDNEQFF. The DNA of the CDR3 is TGTGCCAGCAGCTTAACGGGAGACAATGAGCAGTTCTTC.

V gene TRBV27 combines with J gene TRBJ2-3, with 10 bases matching TRBD1. In germline, CDR1 is MNHEY, CDR2 SMNVEV (reference sequence). Trimming took 5 bases from V and 4 from J; bases not matched to a gene: 12. The CDR3 is 17 amino acids. CDR3 nucleotides: TGTGCCAGCAGTCTAACAATGACAGGGGGCTATTCAGATACGCAGTATTTT. Translated, it gives CASSLTMTGGYSDTQYF.

The chain links TRBV30 to TRBJ2-2; possible D gene TRBD2, 6 bases. Germline V lookup: CDR1 GTSNPN, CDR2 SVGIG (reference sequence). Trimming removed 4 bases from V and 5 bases from J, with 14 bases in between. The CDR3 extends over 14 amino acids. CDR3 nucleotide sequence: TGTGCCTGGAAATGGATAGGAGGGACCGGGGAGCTGTTTTTT. Amino acid sequence: CAWKWIGGTGELFF.

The rearrangement joins TRBV5-1 to TRBJ1-4, with D possibly matching TRBD1 (5 bases). The CDR3 has 14 residues. Looked up from germline, CDR1 is SGHRS and CDR2 is YFSETQ. Trimming left V 3 bases short and J 4 bases short, with 10 bases between. CDR3 DNA: TGCGCCAGCAGCTACAAGGGACTTAATGAAAAACTGTTTTTT. It yields the protein CASSYKGLNEKLFF. Filled out from reference TRBV5-1 and TRBJ1-4, the complete variable domain reads KAGVTQTPRYLIKTRGQQVTLSCSPISGHRSVSWYQQTPGQGLQFLFEYFSETQRNKGNFPGRFSGRQFSNSRSEMNVSTLELGDSALYLCASSYKGLNEKLFFGSGTQLSVL.

The chain couples TRBV19 to TRBJ2-3, with 9 positions matching TRBD1. This CDR3 region has 17 residues. Trimming at V came to 5 bases and at J to 2 bases, leaving 11 bases not matched to a gene. Germline assignment: CDR1 LNHDA and CDR2 SQIVND (reference sequence). CDR3 amino acids: CASSPRTGARLTDTQYF. The DNA of the CDR3 is TGTGCCAGTAGTCCCCGGACAGGGGCAAGACTCACAGATACGCAGTATTTT.

The gene calls are TRBV12-5 and TRBJ1-2; D possibly corresponds to TRBD1 (6 bases). In germline, CDR1 is LGHNT, CDR2 FRNRAP. The V and J ends lost 6 bases and 0 bases respectively, with 11 bases between them. There are 14 residues in the CDR3. The CDR3 sequence is CASGPRGSNYGYTF. CDR3 nucleotides: TGTGCTAGTGGCCCCAGGGGCTCTAACTATGGCTACACCTTC.